These 2 T cell receptor beta chains were sequenced from one sample in a study of T cells in narcolepsy. Produced via immunoSEQ multiplex PCR; TCRdb's table is partial and in-frame only. The sample has roughly 38,000 clones; around 85% are singletons. The sequenced material came from CD45RA- memory CD4+ T cells from PBMCs. The receptors stem from a human donor with narcolepsy.

This clone occurred a few times. The chain links TRBV7-9 to TRBJ1-5; 8 bases fit TRBD1. The CDR3 totals 16 residues. The trim removed 1 base at V and 3 bases at J, leaving 5 bases unmatched. Looked up from germline, CDR1 is SEHNR and CDR2 is FQNEAQ (reference sequence). The CDR3: CASSLGSGGHNQPQHF. The CDR3 nucleotides are TGTGCCAGCAGCTTAGGGTCAGGGGGCCACAATCAGCCCCAGCATTTT. The full variable domain, its missing parts supplied by reference TRBV7-9 and TRBJ1-5, is DTGVSQNPRHKITKRGQNVTFRCDPISEHNRLYWYRQTLGQGPEFLTYFQNEAQLEKSRLLSDRFSAERPKGSFSTLEIQRTEQGDSAMYLCASSLGSGGHNQPQHFGDGTRLSIL.

The chain combines TRBV18 with TRBJ2-4; D not certain. The germline V gene has CDR1 KGHSH and CDR2 LQKENI. The CDR3 spans 15 residues. The V and J ends lost 3 bases and 6 bases respectively, with 15 bases between them. The chain's CDR3 is CASSPEWADGNIQYF. CDR3 DNA sequence: TGTGCCAGCTCACCTGAGTGGGCGGATGGAAACATTCAGTACTTC.